This T cell receptor (beta chain) was sequenced during a study of human T cells and chemical hapten exposure. Study-level information: Readings were taken at 6 days from patch tests that had applied 0.01% DPC to the upper back. Study-level results: TCRs above 1 in 1000 frequency stayed constant with DPC sensitization.

Original processing methods: With a range of roughly 23,224 to 690,600, the median per sample was roughly 91,000 TCRs. One entry per CDR3 protein results from TCRdb running MiXCR on the RACE reads. The V and J calls and clone size come from TCRdb's table, not from the authors' own analysis. The sample lists a few hundred thousand distinct CDR3 sequences, nearly 5% occurring once. This clonotype was picked up many times. Its antigen is not known. Between the trimmed V and J ends, which lost 3 bases and 7 bases, there was a span of 15 bases. The CDR3 extends over 13 amino acids. The V gene's germline CDR1 is DFQATT and CDR2 SNEGSKA (reference sequence). This sample's time point: patch test 1, 2 weeks after DPC sensitization. Specified treatment: therapeutic diphenylcyclopropenone sensitization with weekly scalp DPC.

This receptor was taken from a woman between 45 and 65 years old with alopecia areata. Some clones in this sample may be carry-over from other donors' samples. This sample comprised whole blood, obtained in connection with sensitization to the hapten diphenylcyclopropenone (DPC). The chain has TRBV20-1 and TRBJ1-2; D not certain. The CDR3 is CSARVSRGGGYTF. The CDR3 DNA sequence: TGCAGTGCTAGGGTCTCCCGCGGCGGTGGCTACACCTTC.